This T cell receptor (beta chain) was documented in a study of T cell repertoires in cytomegalovirus infection. Study as a whole: In public TCR beta signatures, there were indications of both CMV infection and matching HLA type. Study-wide results and caveats: Ex vivo, HLA-C-restricted CMV-specific TCR beta clonotypes prevailed over the rest of the response. Using cumulative public TCR beta family frequency, the authors identified those who carried CMV together with the relevant HLA.

The CDR3 is 15 amino acids. CDR1 and CDR2 from the germline V gene are SGHTA and FQGNSA. J lost 7 bases, V lost 5 bases, and 8 bases had no gene match. There are many counts of this clonotype. As yet, its antigen is unknown. Each CDR3 protein is one row after TCRdb ran MiXCR on the reads. The sample consists of 120,000 to 150,000 distinct CDR3 sequences, 6.5% of them appearing once. The chain links TRBV7-2 to TRBJ2-7, with 13 bases identical to TRBD2. This receptor was taken from a human donor in good health (CMV status not recorded). Some clones in this sample may be carry-over from other donors' samples. The specimen sequenced was PBMCs. The DNA of the CDR3 is TGTGCCAGCAGCAAAACTAGCGGGGGGGCTTGGGAGCAGTACTTC. Translation: CASSKTSGGAWEQYF.